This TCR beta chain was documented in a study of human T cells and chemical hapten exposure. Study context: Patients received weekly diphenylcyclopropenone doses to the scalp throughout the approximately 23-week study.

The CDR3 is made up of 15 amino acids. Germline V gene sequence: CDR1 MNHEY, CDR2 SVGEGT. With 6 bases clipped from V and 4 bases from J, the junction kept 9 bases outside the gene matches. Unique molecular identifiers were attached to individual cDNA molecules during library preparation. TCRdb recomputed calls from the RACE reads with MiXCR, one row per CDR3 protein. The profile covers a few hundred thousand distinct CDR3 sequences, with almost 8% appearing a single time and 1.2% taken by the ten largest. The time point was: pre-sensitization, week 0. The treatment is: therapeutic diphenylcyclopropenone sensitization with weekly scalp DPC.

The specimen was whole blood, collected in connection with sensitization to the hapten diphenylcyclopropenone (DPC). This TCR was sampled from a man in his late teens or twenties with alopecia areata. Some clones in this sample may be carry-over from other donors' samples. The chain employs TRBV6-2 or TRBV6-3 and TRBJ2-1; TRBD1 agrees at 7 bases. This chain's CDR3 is CASRERTGSYNEQFF. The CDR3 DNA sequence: TGTGCCAGCAGGGAGAGGACAGGCAGTTACAATGAGCAGTTCTTC.